One T cell receptor beta chain is described in this entry. Germline-derived CDR1 and CDR2 are SGHTA and FQGNSA. Trimming removed 4 bases from V and 4 bases from J; junction bases left unmatched: 6. This CDR3 has 15 amino acids. This sample was taken from a study of blood T cell repertoires in COVID-19. Generated by immunoSEQ multiplex PCR, the TCRdb table keeps only in-frame clones and is missing some. The sample yields 260,000 or so clones, approximately 80% seen once. Sequenced: peripheral blood. The chain employs TRBV7-2 and TRBJ2-1, with 8 bases fitting TRBD1. The source is a human donor in a cohort sampled during active COVID-19. DNA of the CDR3: TGTGCCAGCAGCTCCGGGACAGGCCAGTACAATGAGCAGTTCTTC. This translates into CASSSGTGQYNEQFF.